Sequencing of this T cell receptor (beta chain) was carried out in a study of CD4+ T cells in melanoma. Broader study findings: A reported correlation linked neoantigen-specific CD4+ T cells to CD8+, macrophage and B cell function. Diverse differentiation states were reported for melanoma neoantigen-specific CD4+ T cells.

Remarks on this clone: What it binds is unknown.

Some clones are missing from TCRdb's copy, which holds only in-frame ones; the method was immunoSEQ multiplex PCR. The sample carries about 10,000 clones, approximately 72% recorded once. This CDR3 contains 15 residues. Trimming removed 4 bases from V and 4 bases from J; junction bases left unmatched: 8. Germline V gene sequence: CDR1 SGHDT, CDR2 YYEEEE. This clonotype originated in a human donor with melanoma. The sample taken for sequencing was cells from a culture (not recorded whether cultured in vitro). V gene TRBV5-6 combines with J gene TRBJ1-1; the match to TRBD1 covers 9 bases. As DNA, the CDR3 is TGTGCCAGCAGCCCCAACAGGGGGCGCGGCACTGAAGCTTTCTTT. Amino acids: CASSPNRGRGTEAFF. Full variable domain (rest looked up from reference TRBV5-6 and TRBJ1-1): DAGVTQSPTHLIKTRGQQVTLRCSPKSGHDTVSWYQQALGQGPQFIFQYYEEEERQRGNFPDRFSGHQFPNYSSELNVNALLLGDSALYLCASSPNRGRGTEAFFGQGTRLTVV.